The T cell receptor beta chain under discussion was sequenced for a study of shared clonotypes between healthy human individuals. Comments on this clone: Antigen: not known.

Several immunoSEQ plates received, in even portions, the genomic DNA of each subset. Source study methods: Filtering of immunoSEQ junctional sequences could not match full-length read filtering. The protocol was immunoSEQ multiplex PCR, while the TCRdb copy is restricted to in-frame clones and leaves out a portion. V and J calls plus clone size are reproduced from that table; the DNA served to infer D and trimming. Of more than 2 million clones detected, 95% appear once; the ten largest clones hold roughly 0.13%. Findings and limits, study-wide: Non-shared clonotypes were found to have lower generation probabilities than the clonotypes that were shared by all four of the sorted-subset donors. With a handful of donors compared, roughly 4.9% of naive CD4 clonotypes were shared.

The CDR3 has 14 amino acids. CDR1 and CDR2 from the germline V gene are SEHNR and FQNEAQ (reference sequence). V shed 0 bases and J shed 3 bases, with 8 bases lying between them. The chain couples TRBV7-9 to TRBJ1-2; D ambiguous. The sequence derives from a man younger than 30 in good health. The sample comprised naive CD4+ T cells sorted from blood. The subset is: CD45RA+ positively selected. CDR3 sequence (DNA): TGTGCCAGCAGCTTAGCGTGGGCAGACTATGGCTACACCTTC. As protein: CASSLAWADYGYTF.